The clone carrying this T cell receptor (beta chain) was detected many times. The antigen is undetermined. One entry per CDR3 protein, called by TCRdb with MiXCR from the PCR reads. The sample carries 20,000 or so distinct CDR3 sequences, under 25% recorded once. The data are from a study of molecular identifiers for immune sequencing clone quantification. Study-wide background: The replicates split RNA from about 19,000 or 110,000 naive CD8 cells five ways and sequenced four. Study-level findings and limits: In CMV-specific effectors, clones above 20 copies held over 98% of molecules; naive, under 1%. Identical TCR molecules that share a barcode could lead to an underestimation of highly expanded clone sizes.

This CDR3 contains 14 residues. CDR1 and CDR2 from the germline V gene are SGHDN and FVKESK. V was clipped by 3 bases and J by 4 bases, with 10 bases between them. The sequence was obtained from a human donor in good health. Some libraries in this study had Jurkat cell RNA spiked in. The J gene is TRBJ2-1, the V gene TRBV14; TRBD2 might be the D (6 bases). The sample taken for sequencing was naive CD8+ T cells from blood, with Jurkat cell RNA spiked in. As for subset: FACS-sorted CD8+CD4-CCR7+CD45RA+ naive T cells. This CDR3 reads CASSHTSSYNEQFF. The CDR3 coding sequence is TGTGCCAGCAGCCATACTAGCAGTTACAATGAGCAGTTCTTC.